The 18 T cell receptor beta chains in this list originate from one sample, sequenced in a study of blood T cell repertoires in COVID-19. Assay: immunoSEQ multiplex PCR; the TCRdb copy retains only in-frame clones and omits some. The data contain approximately 87,000 clones, approximately 80% of them seen just once; the ten biggest clones take up 15%. The sample was peripheral blood. These receptors came from a woman aged 80 or over with acute or convalescent COVID-19.

The chain joins TRBV3-1 (or the pseudogene TRBV3-2) to TRBJ2-2; 8 nucleotides match TRBD2. The V gene's germline CDR1 is LGHDT and CDR2 YNNKEL (reference sequence). V lost 8 bases and J lost 8; bases outside the gene matches: 4. This CDR3 comprises 12 residues. This chain's CDR3 is CASGIAGGELFF. The CDR3, as DNA: TGTGCCAGCGGAATAGCGGGGGGGGAGCTGTTTTTT.

This chain joins TRBV5-1 and TRBJ2-2; 8 nucleotides agree with TRBD2. CDR3 length: 15 amino acids. Unmatched junction bases numbered 3, after V lost 4 bases and J lost 1 base. Germline lookup yields CDR1 SGHRS and CDR2 YFSETQ. CDR3 residues: CASSPSGGNTGELFF. Written as DNA, the CDR3 is TGCGCCAGCAGCCCAAGCGGGGGGAACACCGGGGAGCTGTTTTTT.

As for this clone: Other nucleotide sequences from this sample produce the same CDR3. Here the CDR3 reads CASSPQGGSYEQYF. The CDR3 region has the DNA TGTGCCAGCAGCCCACAAGGGGGCTCCTACGAGCAGTACTTC. This sequence joins TRBV9 and TRBJ2-7, with D possibly matching TRBD1 (6 bases). The CDR3 consists of 14 residues. Trimming removed 4 bases at V and 0 bases at J, with 11 bases between. Germline V gene lookup returns CDR1 SGDLS and CDR2 YYNGEE.

This clone was seen just once. The chain is built from TRBV3-1 (or the pseudogene TRBV3-2) and TRBJ2-1, with TRBD1 matching 8 bases. J gave up 7 bases and V 3 bases, and 11 bases lay outside the gene matches. Germline CDR1 LGHDT, CDR2 YNNKEL (reference sequence). The CDR3 has 16 amino acids. CDR3 in DNA: TGTGCCAGCAGCCATTTACAGGGGGGCTCCCTAAATGAGCAGTTCTTC. This codes for CASSHLQGGSLNEQFF.

This chain joins TRBV30 and TRBJ1-1, with D perhaps matching TRBD1 (5 bases). The CDR3 is made up of 11 amino acids. Germline V lookup: CDR1 GTSNPN, CDR2 SVGIG (reference sequence). V lost 8 bases to trimming and J lost 4 bases, with 11 bases between them. The CDR3 coding sequence is TGTGCCCGAGAAAGGGGCACTGAAGCTTTCTTT. The encoded protein is CARERGTEAFF.

This chain uses TRBV11-2 with TRBJ1-3; unclear D gene. The V and J ends lost 0 bases and 2 bases respectively, with 8 bases between them. Per germline, CDR1 SGHAT and CDR2 FQNNGV. The CDR3 has 15 amino acids. The CDR3 bases are TGTGCCAGCAGCTTAGATGTGGGAGCTGGAAACACCATATATTTT. It specifies CASSLDVGAGNTIYF.

The chain is built from TRBV6-4 and TRBJ2-1, with TRBD2 matching 12 bases. The CDR3 has 16 amino acids. Germline V gene lookup returns CDR1 MRHNA and CDR2 SNTAGT. The V and J ends lost 5 bases and 3 bases, in that order; junction bases with no gene match: 5. Here the CDR3 reads CASSPASGGGYNEQFF. DNA for the CDR3: TGTGCCAGCAGTCCGGCTAGCGGGGGGGGCTACAATGAGCAGTTCTTC.

Only a few counts were recorded for this clone. This may stem from a read error, because a much larger clone lies one nucleotide away. The rearrangement links TRBV7-2 to TRBJ2-2, with TRBD1 matching over 7 bases. Germline V gives CDR1 SGHTA, CDR2 FQGNSA. CDR3 length: 14 residues. V shed 6 bases and J 0 bases; nucleotides not matched to a gene: 1. CDR3 in amino acids: CASRTGTNTGELFF. The CDR3, as DNA: TGTGCCAGCAGGACAGGGACGAACACCGGGGAGCTGTTTTTT.

CDR3 sequence: CASSRQSGELFF. The CDR3 DNA follows: TGTGCCAGCAGCCGTCAATCCGGGGAGCTGTTTTTT. The genes are TRBV14 and TRBJ2-2; unclear D gene. The CDR3 is 12 amino acids. V was shortened by 4 bases and J by 6 bases, with 6 bases between the two germline ends. From germline, CDR1 is SGHDN and CDR2 FVKESK.

The genes are TRBV11-2 and TRBJ2-3, with D perhaps TRBD1 (5 bases). Trimming stripped 3 bases from V and 6 bases from J, with 10 bases between. This CDR3 has 13 residues. Per the germline V gene, CDR1 is SGHAT and CDR2 is FQNNGV. As DNA, the CDR3 is TGTGCCAGCAGCTTCAGGGTTGGTGATACGCAGTATTTT. It yields the protein CASSFRVGDTQYF.

The chain employs TRBV12-5 and TRBJ1-4, with 10 bases that match TRBD1. Germline assignment: CDR1 LGHNT and CDR2 FRNRAP. The ends lost 7 bases at V and 6 bases at J; junction bases unmatched: 14. The CDR3 has 17 residues. The CDR3 nucleotides are TGTGCTAGTGTCCGCGACAGGGGGCGCATCTTGGATGAAAAACTGTTTTTT. Translating gives CASVRDRGRILDEKLFF.

The chain links TRBV11-2 to TRBJ2-7; 7 nucleotides line up with TRBD1. Per germline, CDR1 SGHAT and CDR2 FQNNGV. The CDR3 contains 14 residues. V lost 1 base and J lost 5; bases outside the gene matches: 5. CDR3 bases: TGTGCCAGCAGCTTAGTAGGGCAGGGGGACGAGCAGTACTTC. Residues: CASSLVGQGDEQYF.

The rearrangement joins TRBV9 to TRBJ2-2; 11 bases match TRBD1. V trimming: 4 bases; J trimming: 5 bases; junction bases outside the gene matches: 7. This CDR3 region has 16 residues. In germline, CDR1 is SGDLS, CDR2 YYNGEE. The CDR3 bases are TGTGCCAGCAGCAAGGGACAGGGGGTAATGACCGGGGAGCTGTTTTTT. This encodes CASSKGQGVMTGELFF.

The V and J genes are TRBV7-2 and TRBJ1-1, with 11 bases lining up with TRBD1. The CDR3 runs to 17 residues. Unmatched junction bases numbered 13, after V lost 5 bases and J lost 5 bases. The germline V gene encodes CDR1 SGHTA and CDR2 FQGNSA. The DNA of the CDR3 is TGTGCCAGCAGCCCCTGGACAGGGGGCGTTTCGCGGACTGAAGCTTTCTTT. Translation gives CASSPWTGGVSRTEAFF.

The chain has TRBV6-1 and TRBJ1-5; perhaps TRBD1 as D (5 bases). V shed 6 bases and J shed 6 bases, with 12 bases lying between them. There are 13 residues in the CDR3. The germline V gene has CDR1 MNHNS and CDR2 SASEGT. CDR3 sequence reads: CASRFQGIQPQHF. The CDR3, as DNA: TGTGCCAGCAGGTTTCAGGGAATTCAGCCCCAGCATTTT.

The chain couples TRBV6-6 to TRBJ1-1; TRBD1 matches at 7 bases. Germline-derived CDR1 and CDR2 are MNHNY and SVGAGI (reference sequence). J was trimmed by 0 bases and V by 5 bases; bases with no gene match: 9. This CDR3 has 16 amino acids. The CDR3 nucleotides read TGTGCCAGCAGTCGACCATGGACAGGTTTGAACACTGAAGCTTTCTTT. Translating gives CASSRPWTGLNTEAFF.

This chain links TRBV5-1 with TRBJ2-2; D is possibly TRBD1 (6 bases). Germline lookup yields CDR1 SGHRS and CDR2 YFSETQ. This CDR3 is 14 amino acids long. The ends were cut back, 7 bases at V and 3 bases at J, with 13 bases in the middle. The CDR3, as DNA: TGCGCCAGCTGTAGGGGGACGGACACCGGGGAGCTGTTTTTT. Its translation: CASCRGTDTGELFF.

A single count supports this clone. The CDR3 loop is CASAGGARGTEAFF. The DNA of the CDR3 is TGTGCCAGCGCTGGCGGGGCGCGCGGCACTGAAGCTTTCTTT. This chain connects TRBV5-8 to TRBJ1-1; D is possibly TRBD1 (5 bases). From germline, CDR1 is SGHTS and CDR2 YDEGEE. Trimming stripped 7 bases from V and 4 bases from J, with 17 bases between. The length of the CDR3 is 14 residues. Based on the CDR3 plus reference TRBV5-8 and TRBJ1-1, the full variable domain is EAGVTQSPTHLIKTRGQQATLRCSPISGHTSVYWYQQALGLGLQFLLWYDEGEERNRGNFPPRFSGRQFPNYSSELNVNALELEDSALYLCASAGGARGTEAFFGQGTRLTVV.